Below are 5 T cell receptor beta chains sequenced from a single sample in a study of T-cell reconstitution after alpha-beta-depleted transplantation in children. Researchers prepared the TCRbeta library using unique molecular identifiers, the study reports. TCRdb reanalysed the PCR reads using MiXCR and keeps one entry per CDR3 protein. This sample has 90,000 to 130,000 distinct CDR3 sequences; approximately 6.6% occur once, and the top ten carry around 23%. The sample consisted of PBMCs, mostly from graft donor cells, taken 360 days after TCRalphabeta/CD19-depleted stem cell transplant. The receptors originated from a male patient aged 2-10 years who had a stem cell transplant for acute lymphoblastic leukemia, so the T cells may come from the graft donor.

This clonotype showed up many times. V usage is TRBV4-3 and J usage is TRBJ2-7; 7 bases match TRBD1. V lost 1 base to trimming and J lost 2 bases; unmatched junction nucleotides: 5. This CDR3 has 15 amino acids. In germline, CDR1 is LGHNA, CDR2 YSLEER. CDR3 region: CASSQGQGKAYEQYF. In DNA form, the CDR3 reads TGCGCCAGCAGCCAAGGACAGGGAAAAGCCTACGAGCAGTACTTC.

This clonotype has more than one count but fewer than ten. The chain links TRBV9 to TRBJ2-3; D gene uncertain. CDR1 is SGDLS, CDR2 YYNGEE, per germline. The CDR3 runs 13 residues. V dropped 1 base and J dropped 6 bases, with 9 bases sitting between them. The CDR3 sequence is CASSVRGPDTQYF. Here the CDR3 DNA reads TGTGCCAGCAGCGTACGAGGACCGGATACGCAGTATTTT.

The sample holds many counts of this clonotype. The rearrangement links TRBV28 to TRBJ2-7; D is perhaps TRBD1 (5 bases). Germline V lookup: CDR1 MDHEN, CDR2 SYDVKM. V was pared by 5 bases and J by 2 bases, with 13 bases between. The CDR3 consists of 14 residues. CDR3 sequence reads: CASSPQGSPYEQYF. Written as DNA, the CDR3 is TGTGCCAGCAGTCCCCAGGGATCCCCCTACGAGCAGTACTTC.

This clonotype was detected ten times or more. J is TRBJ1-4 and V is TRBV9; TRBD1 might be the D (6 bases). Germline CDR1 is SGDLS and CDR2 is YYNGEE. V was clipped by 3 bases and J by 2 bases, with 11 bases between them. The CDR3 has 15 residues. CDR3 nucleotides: TGTGCCAGCAGCGCCGGAGGGGGTACTAATGAAAAACTGTTTTTT. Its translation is CASSAGGGTNEKLFF.

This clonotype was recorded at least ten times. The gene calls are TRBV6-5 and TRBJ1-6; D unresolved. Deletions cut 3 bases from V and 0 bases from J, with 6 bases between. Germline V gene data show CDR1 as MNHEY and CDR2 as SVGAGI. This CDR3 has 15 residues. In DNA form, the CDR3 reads TGTGCCAGCAGTTATGGAAGCTCCTATAATTCACCCCTCCACTTT. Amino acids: CASSYGSSYNSPLHF.